This T cell receptor beta chain was retrieved from a study of early T cells in non-severe SARS-CoV-2 infection (dated by TCRdb to the early 2020s). With respect to the entire study: TCR sequencing used bulk RNA from unsorted whole blood, so alpha and beta chains could not be paired.

The library was produced with 5' RACE. The sequencing machine was a NextSeq 500. In the TCR library protocol, unique molecular identifiers were attached to individual cDNA molecules to correct for PCR bias and sequencing error. Both TCR alpha and beta chains were sequenced, and tight co-correlation was observed between alpha and beta sequence abundances in each sample. Per the original workflow: Decombinator V4 was used to perform V gene, J gene and CDR3 annotation of TCR sequences. TCRs were defined as expanded if a significant change between any two time points was detected under a Poisson model with p below 0.0001. Abundances of TCRs were expressed as counts per million after normalisation to the total number of TCRs sequenced in each sample. MAIT TCRs were defined by TRAV1-2 paired with TRAJ12, TRAJ20 or TRAJ33, and iNKT TCRs by TRAV10 paired with TRAJ18. VDJdb, accessed 1 November 2021, was searched for CMV, EBV and SARS-CoV-2 annotated TCRs, with TCRs annotated for multiple antigens excluded. TCRdb's own reprocessing of the public reads used fastp at Q25 and MiXCR and kept productive beta chains. Each record represents a unique CDR3 protein, reported with the most common genes and DNA among its rows. None of the V and J calls come from the authors' own analysis; TCRdb made them. The sample table holds 77,000 or so distinct CDR3 sequences, of which 13% to 15% were seen once. The top ten constitute 3% to 5% of the sample.

A case-control design nested within a healthcare worker cohort in London, UK, was used, with weekly nasopharyngeal swab PCR tests and blood sampling performed. Between 23 and 31 March 2020, the week of the UK lockdown, healthcare workers were enrolled and then followed up weekly for as long as 16 weeks. This clonotype has at least ten counts. Which antigen it targets is not known. No qualities accompany the bases; no much larger clone lies one base away. General findings and caveats noted by the study authors: VDJdb matching was skewed toward anti-spike CD8 responses and likely underestimated virus-specific expansions by missing private and CD4 specificities.

Germline trimming: 6 bases from V, 4 bases from J; junction bases outside gene matches: 6. For CDR1 and CDR2, the germline V gene lists MNHGY and SVAAGI. The CDR3, cysteine through phenylalanine, is 15 amino acids long. Here the CDR3 DNA is all that survives: 45 bases in frame from base 1. Here the sequenced sample was whole blood, taken at baseline. The rearrangement combines TRBV6-9 with TRBJ2-3; TRBD2 lines up with 11 middle nucleotides. The TCR originated in an adult who was a healthcare worker with PCR-confirmed SARS-CoV-2 infection or an uninfected control (not recorded which). The nucleotides read TGTGCCAGCAGCTATAGCGGGAGGGACGCAGATACGCAGTATTTT. It specifies CASSYSGRDADTQYF.